This T cell receptor beta chain was sequenced during a study of T cells in localized non-small cell lung cancer. General observations from the study: Adjacent lung held a median roughly 50 of the top 100 tumor clones. Exceeding tumor, uninvolved adjacent lung had the highest T cell clonality. The tumor had only one region sequenced, so heterogeneity remains possible.

A remark on this clone: The target antigen is unknown.

V shed 3 bases and J shed 4 bases, with 15 bases lying between them. The CDR3 consists of 15 residues. Germline values: CDR1 SGHTA, CDR2 FQGNSA. Measured with immunoSEQ multiplex PCR; TCRdb has only the in-frame clones, and not every one. This repertoire shows roughly 84,000 clones, around 89% found once; its top ten account for around 20%. This chain uses TRBV7-2 with TRBJ1-1; maybe TRBD1 (6 bases). The TCR was taken from a woman aged 40 to 75 with stage I squamous cell lung carcinoma. The source was peripheral blood, collected before any cancer treatment. The CDR3 loop reads CASSFGTGSFTEAFF. CDR3 coding DNA: TGTGCCAGCAGCTTCGGTACAGGGTCGTTCACTGAAGCTTTCTTT.